This TCR beta chain originates from a study of blood T cell repertoires in COVID-19. Sequenced by immunoSEQ multiplex PCR; TCRdb stores in-frame clones only, minus some. Altogether 250,000 to 350,000 clones are present, roughly 90% being singletons, with the ten largest covering around 0.92%. V lost 6 bases and J lost 2, with 5 bases in between. The CDR3 contains 12 residues. Per germline, CDR1 LNHDA and CDR2 SQIVND (reference sequence). The recovered donors of Cohort 3 showed two negative PCRs, clearance, or symptom resolution. Specimen: PBMCs or T cells enriched from blood (not recorded which). The rearrangement links TRBV19 to TRBJ1-3; unclear D gene. The TCR sequence derives from a woman in her 30s who had recovered from COVID-19. Here the CDR3 reads CASSFAGNTIYF. The CDR3, as DNA: TGTGCCAGTAGCTTCGCTGGAAACACCATATATTTT.